This TCR beta chain was retrieved from a study of cytomegalovirus exposure and HLA in healthy donors. 13 Jbeta primers and 60 Vbeta primers were used for the PCR. Only in-frame clones appear in the TCRdb table, and some are missing; sequencing was by immunoSEQ multiplex PCR. The sample includes 55,000 or so clones, roughly 73% of them seen just once. This clone has only one observation. The CDR3 sequence is 13 residues long. Germline assignment: CDR1 MGHRA and CDR2 YSYEKL. V was clipped by 1 base and J by 5 bases, with 8 bases between them. This receptor was obtained from a man in his late teens or twenties in good health and CMV-seronegative. This chain uses TRBV4-1 with TRBJ2-5; D remains unclear. The sequenced material came from PBMCs. The CDR3 spells CASSQVQLETQYF. The CDR3 coding sequence is TGCGCCAGCAGCCAAGTACAGCTGGAGACCCAGTACTTC.